The 16 T cell receptor beta chains below come from one sample, sequenced in a study of control samples from healthy donors and cancer patients. The protocol was immunoSEQ multiplex PCR, while the TCRdb copy is restricted to in-frame clones and leaves out a portion. The repertoire holds 150,000 or so clones, with 91% as singletons. Material for sequencing was blood. The receptors shown here come from a man aged 18 to 29 in good health.

The CDR3 DNA reads TGTGCCAGCAGCCCCAGGCAGGGGACTAATGAAAAACTGTTTTTT. Translated, it gives CASSPRQGTNEKLFF. The rearrangement joins TRBV9 to TRBJ1-4; maybe TRBD1 (6 bases). The V gene lost 4 bases and the J gene lost 2 bases, with 12 bases spanning the gap. Germline V gene lookup returns CDR1 SGDLS and CDR2 YYNGEE. The CDR3 runs 15 residues.

The chain is built from TRBV5-4 and TRBJ2-3, with 12 nucleotides matching TRBD1. V trimming: 7 bases; J trimming: 1 base; junction bases outside the gene matches: 19. CDR1 SGHNT and CDR2 YYREEE come from the germline V gene (reference sequence). CDR3 size: 20 residues. CDR3 protein: CASFLWGAGQGAFGTDTQYF. As DNA, the CDR3 is TGTGCCAGCTTCCTTTGGGGGGCGGGACAGGGGGCGTTTGGCACAGATACGCAGTATTTT.

V gene TRBV2 combines with J gene TRBJ2-7, with D hard to call. CDR3 length: 11 residues. The V gene's germline CDR1 is SNHLY and CDR2 FYNNEI. V dropped 7 bases and J dropped 4 bases, with 8 bases sitting between them. The CDR3 sequence is CASIEQYEQYF. In DNA form, the CDR3 reads TGTGCCAGCATCGAACAGTACGAGCAGTACTTC.

The chain combines TRBV7-3 with TRBJ1-3, with D uncertain. CDR3 size: 13 residues. The germline V gene encodes CDR1 SGHTA and CDR2 FQGTGA. The germline V and J ends were trimmed by 5 bases and 5 bases, with 10 bases remaining between them. Here the CDR3 DNA reads TGTGCCAGCAGCCTAGGACCGAGAAACACCATATATTTT. Translated, it gives CASSLGPRNTIYF.

The chain has TRBV4-1 and TRBJ1-2; TRBD1 matches at 7 bases. The germline CDR1 and CDR2 sequences are MGHRA and YSYEKL. The CDR3 contains 14 residues. V lost 0 bases, J lost 7 bases, and 5 bases stayed unmatched. The CDR3 region is CASSQDIGGGGYTF. Written as DNA, the CDR3 is TGCGCCAGCAGCCAAGATATAGGGGGCGGTGGCTACACCTTC.

The V and J genes are TRBV5-1 and TRBJ2-5; 12 nucleotides agree with TRBD2. The V and J ends lost 5 bases and 2 bases, in that order; junction bases with no gene match: 7. CDR1 is SGHRS and CDR2 is YFSETQ in the germline V gene. This CDR3 has 16 amino acids. CDR3 nucleotide sequence: TGCGCCAGCAGGCCAACTAGCGGGGGGCCACAAGAGACCCAGTACTTC. Translation gives CASRPTSGGPQETQYF.

The rearrangement joins TRBV7-9 to TRBJ2-2, with 7 bases identical to TRBD1. From germline, CDR1 is SEHNR and CDR2 FQNEAQ (reference sequence). This CDR3 contains 15 residues. V gave up 5 bases and J gave up 4 bases; unmatched junction bases: 7. CDR3 residues: CASSPTTGPTGELFF. CDR3 nucleotide sequence: TGTGCCAGCAGCCCAACGACAGGGCCCACCGGGGAGCTGTTTTTT.

This clone was detected a few times. The chain employs TRBV2 and TRBJ2-3; 9 positions match TRBD2. The CDR3 contains 16 residues. Germline trimming cut 2 bases from V and 1 base from J; bases unmatched to any gene: 4. Germline V gene sequence: CDR1 SNHLY, CDR2 FYNNEI. As DNA, the CDR3 is TGTGCCAGCAGTGAATTGGCTAGCGGGGGCACAGATACGCAGTATTTT. Its protein product is CASSELASGGTDTQYF.

The V and J genes are TRBV19 and TRBJ1-3, with TRBD1 identical over 7 bases. The CDR3 covers 16 residues. With 11 bases clipped from V and 0 bases from J, the junction kept 13 bases outside the gene matches. The germline V gene has CDR1 LNHDA and CDR2 SQIVND (reference sequence). This chain's CDR3 is CASYPTGLDSGNTIYF. CDR3 sequence (DNA): TGTGCCTCCTACCCGACAGGGCTCGACTCTGGAAACACCATATATTTT.

The rearrangement links TRBV4-2 to TRBJ2-5; D perhaps matches TRBD2 (6 bases). Trimming took off 0 bases at V and 2 bases at J, with 13 bases between the two ends. This CDR3 spans 16 amino acids. Germline CDR1 LGHNA, CDR2 YNFKEQ. CDR3: CASSQEGTGGQETQYF. The CDR3 DNA reads as TGTGCCAGCAGCCAAGAGGGGACCGGGGGACAAGAGACCCAGTACTTC.

This chain connects TRBV11-2 to TRBJ2-7, with 9 bases aligning to TRBD1. V shed 4 bases, J shed 4 bases, and the junction held 5 bases outside the gene matches. There are 14 residues in the CDR3. Germline CDR1 SGHAT, CDR2 FQNNGV. The CDR3 DNA follows: TGTGCCAGCAGCTCGCAGACAGGGGGGTACGAGCAGTACTTC. Translating it yields CASSSQTGGYEQYF.

The rearrangement joins TRBV9 to TRBJ2-7; D is perhaps TRBD1 (5 bases). Trimming left V 2 bases short and J 4 bases short, with 13 bases between. This CDR3 is 14 amino acids long. CDR1 is SGDLS, CDR2 YYNGEE, per germline. This CDR3 reads CASSVGQGGYEQYF. CDR3 sequence (DNA): TGTGCCAGCAGCGTTGGGCAGGGTGGGTACGAGCAGTACTTC.

The CDR3 DNA reads TGTGCCAGCAGTGAAGGGGGAGCTGGAAACACCATATATTTT. As protein: CASSEGGAGNTIYF. The gene calls are TRBV25-1 and TRBJ1-3, with a weak D call TRBD1 (5 bases). V shed 2 bases and J shed 2 bases, with 7 bases lying between them. The CDR3 consists of 14 residues. Germline CDR1 is MGHDK and CDR2 is SYGVNS. Supplemented by reference TRBV25-1 and TRBJ1-3, the full variable domain reads EADIYQTPRYLVIGTGKKITLECSQTMGHDKMYWYQQDPGMELHLIHYSYGVNSTEKGDLSSESTVSRIRTEHFPLTLESARPSHTSQYLCASSEGGAGNTIYFGEGSWLTVV.

V gene TRBV25-1 combines with J gene TRBJ1-2, with D perhaps TRBD1 (6 bases). Germline lookup yields CDR1 MGHDK and CDR2 SYGVNS. The CDR3 has 15 amino acids. Trimming took 8 bases from V and 2 from J, leaving 18 bases between them. In DNA, the CDR3 is TGTGCCAGCGCCCCTCAGGGGACGGGCAACTATGGCTACACCTTC. Protein: CASAPQGTGNYGYTF.

This clone was counted once. The V call is TRBV11-2, the J call TRBJ1-4; 10 bases fit TRBD1. Germline V CDR1 and CDR2: SGHAT, FQNNGV. J was trimmed by 7 bases and V by 1 base; bases with no gene match: 3. The CDR3 is 15 amino acids. CDR3 loop: CASSLARTGGEKLFF. As DNA, the CDR3 is TGTGCCAGCAGCTTAGCGAGGACAGGGGGTGAAAAACTGTTTTTT.

The rearrangement joins TRBV10-3 to TRBJ2-1; TRBD1 agrees at 10 bases. The germline V gene encodes CDR1 ENHRY and CDR2 SYGVKD. The CDR3 is 14 residues long. Unmatched junction bases numbered 9, after V lost 8 bases and J lost 8 bases. The CDR3 here is CAISTGGDHHEQFF. In DNA, the CDR3 is TGTGCCATCTCGACAGGGGGCGATCACCATGAGCAGTTCTTC.